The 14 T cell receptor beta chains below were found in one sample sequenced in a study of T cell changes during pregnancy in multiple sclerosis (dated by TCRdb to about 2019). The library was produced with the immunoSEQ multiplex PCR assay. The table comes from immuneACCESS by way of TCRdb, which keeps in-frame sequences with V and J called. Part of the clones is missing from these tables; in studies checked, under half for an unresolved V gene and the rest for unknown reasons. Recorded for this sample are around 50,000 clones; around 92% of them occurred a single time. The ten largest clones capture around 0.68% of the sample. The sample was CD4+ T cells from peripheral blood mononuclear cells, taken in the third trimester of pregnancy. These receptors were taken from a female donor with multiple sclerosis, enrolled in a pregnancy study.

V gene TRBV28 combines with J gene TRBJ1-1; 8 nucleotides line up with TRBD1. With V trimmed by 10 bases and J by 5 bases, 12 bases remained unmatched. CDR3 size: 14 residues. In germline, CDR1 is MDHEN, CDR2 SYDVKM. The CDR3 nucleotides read TGTGCCACCCTCCGAGGGGGACAGGCAACTGAAGCTTTCTTT. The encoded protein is CATLRGGQATEAFF.

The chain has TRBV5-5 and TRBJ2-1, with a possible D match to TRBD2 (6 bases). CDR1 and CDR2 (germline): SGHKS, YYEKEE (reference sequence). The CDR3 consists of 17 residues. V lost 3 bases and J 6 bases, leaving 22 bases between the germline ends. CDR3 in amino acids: CASSYISGGDLFNEQFF. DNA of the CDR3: TGTGCCAGCAGCTACATAAGTGGTGGGGACTTATTCAATGAGCAGTTCTTC.

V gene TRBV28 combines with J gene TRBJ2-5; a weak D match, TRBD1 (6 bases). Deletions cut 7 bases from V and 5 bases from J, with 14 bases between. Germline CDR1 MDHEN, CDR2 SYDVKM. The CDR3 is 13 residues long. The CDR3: CASTQQGWETQYF. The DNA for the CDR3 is TGTGCCAGCACCCAACAGGGTTGGGAGACCCAGTACTTC.

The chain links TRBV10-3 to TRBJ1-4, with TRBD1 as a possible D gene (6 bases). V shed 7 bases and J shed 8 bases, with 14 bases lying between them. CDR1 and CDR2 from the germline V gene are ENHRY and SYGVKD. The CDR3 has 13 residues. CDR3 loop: CAIKQGVEEKLFF. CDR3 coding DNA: TGTGCCATCAAACAGGGTGTAGAGGAAAAACTGTTTTTT.

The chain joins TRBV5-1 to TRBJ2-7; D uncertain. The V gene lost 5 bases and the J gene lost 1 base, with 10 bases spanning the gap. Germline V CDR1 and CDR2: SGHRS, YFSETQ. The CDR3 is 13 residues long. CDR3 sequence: CASSFTESYEQYF. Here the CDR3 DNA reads TGCGCCAGCAGTTTCACAGAATCCTACGAGCAGTACTTC.

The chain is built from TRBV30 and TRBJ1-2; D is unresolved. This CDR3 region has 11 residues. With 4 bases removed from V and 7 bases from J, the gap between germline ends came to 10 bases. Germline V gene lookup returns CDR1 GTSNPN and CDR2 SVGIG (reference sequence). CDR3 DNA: TGTGCCTGGACGAGGGAAGCTGGCTACACCTTC. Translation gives CAWTREAGYTF.

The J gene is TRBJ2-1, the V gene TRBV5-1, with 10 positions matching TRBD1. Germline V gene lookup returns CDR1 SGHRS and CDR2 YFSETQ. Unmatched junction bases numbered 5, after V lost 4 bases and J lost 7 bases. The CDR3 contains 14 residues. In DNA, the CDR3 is TGCGCCAGCAGCCAACCGGGACAGGGGAATGAGCAGTTCTTC. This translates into CASSQPGQGNEQFF.

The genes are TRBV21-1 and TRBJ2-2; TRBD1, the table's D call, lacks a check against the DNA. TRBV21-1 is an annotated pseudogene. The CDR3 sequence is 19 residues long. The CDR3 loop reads CASSKGNSIRVANTGELFF. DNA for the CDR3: TGTGCCAGCAGCAAAGGGAATTCCATCAGGGTCGCGAACACCGGGGAGCTGTTTTTT.

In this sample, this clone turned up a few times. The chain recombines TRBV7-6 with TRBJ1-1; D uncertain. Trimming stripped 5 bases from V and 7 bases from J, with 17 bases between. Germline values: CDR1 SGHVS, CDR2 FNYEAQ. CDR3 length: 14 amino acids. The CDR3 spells CASSAAGGRSEAFF. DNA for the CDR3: TGTGCCAGCAGCGCCGCAGGCGGGCGGAGTGAAGCTTTCTTT.

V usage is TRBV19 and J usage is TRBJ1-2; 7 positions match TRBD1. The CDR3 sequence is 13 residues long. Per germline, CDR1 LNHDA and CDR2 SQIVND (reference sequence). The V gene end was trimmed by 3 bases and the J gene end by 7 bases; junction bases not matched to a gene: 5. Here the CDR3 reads CASSIQGVGGYTF. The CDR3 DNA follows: TGTGCCAGTAGTATCCAGGGGGTCGGTGGCTACACCTTC.

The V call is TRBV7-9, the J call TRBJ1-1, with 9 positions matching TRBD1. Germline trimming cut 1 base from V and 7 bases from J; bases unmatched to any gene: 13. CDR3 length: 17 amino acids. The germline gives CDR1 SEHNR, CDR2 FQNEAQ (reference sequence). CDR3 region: CASSLVGTGGWGGEAFF. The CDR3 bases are TGTGCCAGCAGCTTAGTGGGAACAGGGGGCTGGGGGGGTGAAGCTTTCTTT. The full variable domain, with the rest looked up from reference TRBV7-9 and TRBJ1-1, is DTGVSQNPRHKITKRGQNVTFRCDPISEHNRLYWYRQTLGQGPEFLTYFQNEAQLEKSRLLSDRFSAERPKGSFSTLEIQRTEQGDSAMYLCASSLVGTGGWGGEAFFGQGTRLTVV.

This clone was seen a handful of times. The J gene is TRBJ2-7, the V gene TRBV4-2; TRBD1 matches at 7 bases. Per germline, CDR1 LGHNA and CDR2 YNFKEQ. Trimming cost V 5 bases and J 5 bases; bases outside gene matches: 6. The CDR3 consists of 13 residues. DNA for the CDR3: TGTGCCAGCAGCGCGACAGGGAACGACGAGCAGTACTTC. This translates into CASSATGNDEQYF.

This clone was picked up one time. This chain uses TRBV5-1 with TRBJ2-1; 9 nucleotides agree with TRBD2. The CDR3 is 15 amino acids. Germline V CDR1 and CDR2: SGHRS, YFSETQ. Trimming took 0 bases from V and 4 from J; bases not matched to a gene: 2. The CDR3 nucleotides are TGCGCCAGCAGCTTGGCTAGCGGGATATACAATGAGCAGTTCTTC. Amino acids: CASSLASGIYNEQFF. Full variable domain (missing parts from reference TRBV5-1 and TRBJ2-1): KAGVTQTPRYLIKTRGQQVTLSCSPISGHRSVSWYQQTPGQGLQFLFEYFSETQRNKGNFPGRFSGRQFSNSRSEMNVSTLELGDSALYLCASSLASGIYNEQFFGPGTRLTVL.

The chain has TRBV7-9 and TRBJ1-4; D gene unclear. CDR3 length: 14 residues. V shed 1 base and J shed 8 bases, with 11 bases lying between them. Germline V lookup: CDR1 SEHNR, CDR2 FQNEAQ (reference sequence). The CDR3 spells CASSLGHNSEKLFF. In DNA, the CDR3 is TGTGCCAGCAGCTTAGGGCACAACAGCGAAAAACTGTTTTTT. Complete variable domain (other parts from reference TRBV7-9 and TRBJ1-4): DTGVSQNPRHKITKRGQNVTFRCDPISEHNRLYWYRQTLGQGPEFLTYFQNEAQLEKSRLLSDRFSAERPKGSFSTLEIQRTEQGDSAMYLCASSLGHNSEKLFFGSGTQLSVL.